The next 24 T cell receptor beta chains were all read from a single sample in a study of vaccination and CD4 T cells after COVID-19. Each CDR3 protein is one row after TCRdb ran MiXCR on the PCR reads. Of 25,000 to 35,000 distinct CDR3 sequences in the sample, approximately 49% are singletons; the top ten hold 5.8%. Time point meaning: late sampling 161 to 241 days after vaccination in a few convalescent patients. The sequencing here drew on CD4+ T cells from blood, taken about 7 months after SARS-CoV-2 vaccination. The source of these receptors is a human donor who had recovered from COVID-19.

The rearrangement uses TRBV28 and TRBJ2-2; D assignment may be TRBD1 or TRBD2 (7 bases each). The CDR3 is 14 residues long. V was trimmed by 10 bases and J by 0 bases, leaving 12 bases between them. Per germline, CDR1 MDHEN and CDR2 SYDVKM. The CDR3 region is CAIQGGANTGELFF. The CDR3 nucleotides read TGTGCCATCCAGGGGGGGGCGAACACCGGGGAGCTGTTTTTT.

This clonotype was recorded a few times. V and J are TRBV20-1 and TRBJ2-2, with TRBD2 matching 15 bases. The CDR3 totals 17 residues. V gave up 7 bases and J gave up 1 base; unmatched junction bases: 7. CDR1 is DFQATT, CDR2 SNEGSKA, per germline (reference sequence). The CDR3 DNA reads as TGCAGTGTCGTCCCGGGACTAGCGGGAGGGAACACCGGGGAGCTGTTTTTT. The encoded protein is CSVVPGLAGGNTGELFF.

This chain joins TRBV5-8 and TRBJ1-5; 9 bases map to TRBD1. The junction had 6 bases not matched to a gene; V was cut back by 4 bases and J by 7 bases. Germline-derived CDR1 and CDR2 are SGHTS and YDEGEE. The CDR3 runs to 14 residues. The CDR3: CASSEGDRVQPQHF. The CDR3, as DNA: TGTGCCAGCAGCGAAGGGGACAGGGTACAGCCCCAGCATTTT.

There are a few counts of this clonotype. The chain employs TRBV29-1 and TRBJ2-3; the D is unclear. CDR3 length: 12 residues. The V gene lost 4 bases and the J gene lost 0 bases, with 5 bases spanning the gap. The germline V gene has CDR1 SQVTM and CDR2 ANQGSEA. The CDR3 nucleotides are TGCAGCGTTGGTATAAGCACAGATACGCAGTATTTT. This codes for CSVGISTDTQYF.

The chain is built from TRBV24-1 and TRBJ2-3; 7 bases match TRBD1. The CDR3 length is 13 residues. J was trimmed by 3 bases and V by 9 bases; bases with no gene match: 5. CDR1 and CDR2 from the germline V gene are KGHDR and SFDVKD. CDR3 sequence (DNA): TGTGCCACCGAGGGGACAGCTACAGATACGCAGTATTTT. Translation gives CATEGTATDTQYF.

This chain joins TRBV27 and TRBJ2-3; 12 nucleotides agree with TRBD2. CDR3 length: 17 amino acids. Germline V gene sequence: CDR1 MNHEY, CDR2 SMNVEV (reference sequence). V lost 3 bases, J lost 2 bases, and 6 bases stayed unmatched. The CDR3 coding sequence is TGTGCCAGCAGTTTTAGGACTAGCGGGACTTACACAGATACGCAGTATTTT. It is translated as CASSFRTSGTYTDTQYF.

The genes are TRBV6-4 and TRBJ1-1, with a tentative D call TRBD1 (5 bases). Per germline, CDR1 MRHNA and CDR2 SNTAGT. CDR3 length: 13 residues. Deletions cut 2 bases from V and 2 bases from J, with 6 bases between. This CDR3 is CASSDRDNTEAFF. CDR3 DNA: TGTGCCAGCAGTGACCGGGACAACACTGAAGCTTTCTTT.

This chain connects TRBV20-1 to TRBJ1-5; no clear D. Germline lookup yields CDR1 DFQATT and CDR2 SNEGSKA (reference sequence). Trimming took off 6 bases at V and 4 bases at J, with 22 bases between the two ends. The CDR3 extends over 16 amino acids. The CDR3 region has the DNA TGCAGTGCCGGAGGCGCCGACCTAAGAGGGAATCAGCCCCAGCATTTT. Its protein is CSAGGADLRGNQPQHF.

This clonotype was seen a few times. This chain links TRBV7-9 with TRBJ2-3, with 13 bases aligning to TRBD2. Germline values: CDR1 SEHNR, CDR2 FQNEAQ (reference sequence). The V gene end was trimmed by 8 bases and the J gene end by 4 bases; junction bases not matched to a gene: 3. This CDR3 is built from 14 residues. The chain's CDR3 is CASHGTSGADTQYF. CDR3 nucleotide sequence: TGTGCCAGCCATGGGACTAGCGGGGCAGATACGCAGTATTTT. Using reference TRBV7-9 and TRBJ2-3 for the parts outside the CDR3, the full variable domain is DTGVSQNPRHKITKRGQNVTFRCDPISEHNRLYWYRQTLGQGPEFLTYFQNEAQLEKSRLLSDRFSAERPKGSFSTLEIQRTEQGDSAMYLCASHGTSGADTQYFGPGTRLTVL.

This clonotype was picked up a small number of times. V and J are TRBV6-5 and TRBJ2-3; 8 bases match TRBD1. CDR3 length: 14 amino acids. CDR1 is MNHEY and CDR2 is SVGAGI in the germline V gene. Trimming cost V 4 bases and J 5 bases; bases outside gene matches: 5. CDR3 in amino acids: CASSLDRGRDTQYF. The CDR3 DNA reads TGTGCCAGCAGTTTAGACAGGGGTAGAGATACGCAGTATTTT.

The chain links TRBV27 to TRBJ2-7; no reliable D call. Germline CDR1 MNHEY, CDR2 SMNVEV (reference sequence). V was shortened by 4 bases and J by 0 bases, with 4 bases between the two germline ends. This CDR3 has 12 amino acids. The CDR3 spells CASSSNSYEQYF. The CDR3, as DNA: TGTGCCAGCAGTTCAAACTCCTACGAGCAGTACTTC.

CDR3 region: CASSQDGSVGSNQPQHF. The CDR3, as DNA: TGCGCCAGCAGCCAAGACGGATCGGTTGGGAGCAATCAGCCCCAGCATTTT. The chain uses TRBV4-1 and TRBJ1-5; D is uncertain. V lost 0 bases, J lost 1 base, and 13 bases lay in between. CDR3 length: 17 residues. Germline assignment: CDR1 MGHRA and CDR2 YSYEKL.

The chain is built from TRBV6-1 and TRBJ1-6; 7 bases align to TRBD1. The ends lost 5 bases at V and 3 bases at J; junction bases unmatched: 4. This CDR3 has 15 amino acids. Germline assignment: CDR1 MNHNS and CDR2 SASEGT. The CDR3 is CASSRGQNYNSPLHF. CDR3 bases: TGTGCCAGCAGTCGGGGACAGAACTATAATTCACCCCTCCACTTT.

V gene TRBV7-9 combines with J gene TRBJ2-3; D unresolved. The ends were cut back, 3 bases at V and 2 bases at J, with 9 bases in the middle. Germline loops: CDR1 SEHNR, CDR2 FQNEAQ (reference sequence). CDR3 length: 14 residues. As DNA, the CDR3 is TGTGCCAGCAGCTTTGGCAGAAACACAGATACGCAGTATTTT. Its protein is CASSFGRNTDTQYF.

As concerns this clonotype: One end of the junction varies from germline; a read error may be responsible. The chain recombines TRBV7-2 with TRBJ2-1; possibly TRBD1 or TRBD2 for D (5 bases each). The CDR3 consists of 13 residues. CDR1 is SGHTA, CDR2 FQGNSA, per germline. CDR3 DNA: TGTGCCAGCAGGTTAGGGACCAACAATGAGCAGTTCTTC. It yields the protein CASRLGTNNEQFF.

This clonotype has only a few counts. The V call is TRBV27, the J call TRBJ2-4; D gene uncertain. Between the trimmed V and J ends, which lost 7 bases and 2 bases, there was a span of 12 bases. Germline-derived CDR1 and CDR2 are MNHEY and SMNVEV (reference sequence). This CDR3 comprises 14 residues. The CDR3 DNA reads TGTGCCAGCACCTGCTGGGGAACCAAAAACATTCAGTACTTC. The encoded protein is CASTCWGTKNIQYF.

This clonotype was picked up a small number of times. The chain joins TRBV7-3 to TRBJ2-1, with D unclear. Germline values: CDR1 SGHTA, CDR2 FQGTGA. The V gene lost 8 bases and the J gene lost 4 bases, with 6 bases spanning the gap. The CDR3 consists of 11 residues. CDR3 nucleotide sequence: TGTGCCAGCGGGCAATACAATGAGCAGTTCTTC. Residues: CASGQYNEQFF.

This sequence joins TRBV27 and TRBJ1-5, with TRBD1 matching over 8 bases. V shed 6 bases and J 0 bases; nucleotides not matched to a gene: 13. CDR3 length: 18 residues. Germline V lookup: CDR1 MNHEY, CDR2 SMNVEV (reference sequence). The CDR3 sequence: CASSPSGTGPYSNQPQHF. The CDR3 DNA follows: TGTGCCAGCAGCCCGAGTGGGACAGGACCTTATAGCAATCAGCCCCAGCATTTT.

V is TRBV19 and J is TRBJ2-5; TRBD2 might be the D (6 bases). V was pared by 4 bases and J by 3 bases, with 6 bases between. From germline, CDR1 is LNHDA and CDR2 SQIVND (reference sequence). The CDR3 runs 12 residues. The DNA of the CDR3 is TGTGCCAGTAGTAGCGGGAAAGAGACCCAGTACTTC. Translating gives CASSSGKETQYF.

This clonotype was picked up a small number of times. This chain's CDR3 is CAISDMLQPQHF. The CDR3 DNA reads as TGTGCCATCAGCGATATGCTACAGCCCCAGCATTTT. This rearrangement joins TRBV10-3 to TRBJ1-5, with D unclear. This CDR3 comprises 12 residues. V was trimmed by 6 bases and J by 7 bases, leaving 10 bases between them. Germline V gives CDR1 ENHRY, CDR2 SYGVKD.

The V and J genes are TRBV27 and TRBJ2-2, with D possibly TRBD1 on 5 matching bases. This CDR3 is 15 amino acids long. V was cut by 0 bases and J by 6 bases, with 11 bases left in between. Germline CDR1 is MNHEY and CDR2 is SMNVEV (reference sequence). CDR3 amino acids: CASSLSAGLAGELFF. In nucleotides, the CDR3 is TGTGCCAGCAGTTTATCGGCAGGGTTAGCCGGGGAGCTGTTTTTT.

This clonotype has just a few counts. This chain joins TRBV7-2 and TRBJ1-6; tentative D call: TRBD1 (5 bases). The germline gives CDR1 SGHTA, CDR2 FQGNSA. V was cut by 1 base and J by 7 bases, with 14 bases left in between. This CDR3 is 16 amino acids long. The CDR3 reads CASSLDMSRGNSPLHF. The CDR3 DNA reads as TGTGCCAGCAGCTTAGATATGTCTAGGGGCAATTCACCCCTCCACTTT.

There are a few counts of this clonotype. V and J are TRBV5-8 and TRBJ1-2, with D possibly TRBD1 on 5 matching bases. Trimming removed 4 bases from V and 6 bases from J, with 19 bases in between. The CDR3 extends over 15 amino acids. Germline V gives CDR1 SGHTS, CDR2 YDEGEE. The CDR3 protein is CASSGTQGEVDGYTF. CDR3 DNA: TGTGCCAGCAGCGGTACCCAGGGTGAGGTTGATGGCTACACCTTC.

The chain has TRBV12-3 or TRBV12-4 and TRBJ2-5, with D possibly being TRBD2 (6 bases). The germline V and J ends were trimmed by 3 bases and 4 bases, with 15 bases remaining between them. The CDR3 spans 15 residues. CDR3 DNA: TGTGCCAGCAGTTTCCGTCTGGGAGGACCAGAGACCCAGTACTTC. Its protein is CASSFRLGGPETQYF.